These 14 T cell receptor beta chains were sequenced from one sample in a study of T cell responses to AZD1222 COVID-19 vaccine. Clones were sequenced by immunoSEQ multiplex PCR, and TCRdb holds only the in-frame ones, with some missing. The data hold 110,000 to 150,000 clones, with 92% observed a single time. The sample was peripheral blood, taken on day 0 of AZD1222 vaccination. The receptors were gathered from an adult in good health.

In DNA, the CDR3 is TGTGCCAGCGACAGGGAGTACGAGCAGTACTTC. It encodes CASDREYEQYF. The chain joins TRBV6-5 to TRBJ2-7; 7 bases match TRBD1. The CDR3 spans 11 residues. CDR1 is MNHEY and CDR2 is SVGAGI in the germline V gene. With V trimmed by 8 bases and J by 4 bases, 2 bases remained unmatched.

The chain is built from TRBV19 and TRBJ2-3; 10 bases are shared with TRBD2. There are 14 residues in the CDR3. Germline values: CDR1 LNHDA, CDR2 SQIVND (reference sequence). V shed 4 bases, J shed 3 bases, and the junction held 1 base outside the gene matches. CDR3 DNA: TGTGCCAGTAGTACTAGCGGGGGTACAGATACGCAGTATTTT. Amino acid sequence: CASSTSGGTDTQYF. The full variable domain, with the rest looked up from reference TRBV19 and TRBJ2-3, is DGGITQSPKYLFRKEGQNVTLSCEQNLNHDAMYWYRQDPGQGLRLIYYSQIVNDFQKGDIAEGYSVSREKKESFPLTVTSAQKNPTAFYLCASSTSGGTDTQYFGPGTRLTVL.

V is TRBV6-6 and J is TRBJ1-5; no clear D. The CDR3 spans 13 residues. CDR1 and CDR2 from the germline V gene are MNHNY and SVGAGI (reference sequence). V gave up 5 bases and J gave up 6 bases, with 11 bases separating them. CDR3 in amino acids: CASSAKIGQPQHF. In nucleotides, the CDR3 is TGTGCCAGCAGTGCGAAGATCGGTCAGCCCCAGCATTTT.

The gene calls are TRBV24-1 and TRBJ2-2, with 9 bases fitting TRBD1. The CDR3 length is 15 residues. J gave up 7 bases and V 5 bases, and 7 bases lay outside the gene matches. Germline CDR1 and CDR2: KGHDR and SFDVKD. The CDR3 nucleotides read TGTGCCACCAGTGGGGGACAGGGAGTTGACGGGGAGCTGTTTTTT. Translation: CATSGGQGVDGELFF.

V and J are TRBV4-1 and TRBJ1-1; no clear D gene. Looked up from germline, CDR1 is MGHRA and CDR2 is YSYEKL. The V end lost 0 bases, the J end lost 1 base, and 9 bases lay between the germline ends. The CDR3 totals 15 residues. The CDR3 DNA is TGCGCCAGCAGCCAAGAGGTTAACAGGAACACTGAAGCTTTCTTT. This encodes CASSQEVNRNTEAFF.

The chain couples TRBV5-1 to TRBJ1-1; D not resolved. V dropped 0 bases and J dropped 4 bases, with 13 bases sitting between them. Germline CDR1 reads SGHRS; CDR2 reads YFSETQ. There are 15 residues in the CDR3. The CDR3 reads CASSLGGPGVTEAFF. As DNA, the CDR3 is TGCGCCAGCAGCTTGGGGGGTCCTGGGGTCACTGAAGCTTTCTTT.

The chain combines TRBV27 with TRBJ1-6; D is ambiguous. The CDR3 has 14 residues. The V gene's germline CDR1 is MNHEY and CDR2 SMNVEV (reference sequence). V lost 5 bases, J lost 5 bases, and 10 bases lay in between. The CDR3 is CASSPTADNSPLHF. In nucleotides, the CDR3 is TGTGCCAGCAGTCCGACGGCTGATAATTCACCCCTCCACTTT.

The chain links TRBV28 to TRBJ1-2; 8 bases agree with TRBD1. The CDR3 is made up of 15 amino acids. J lost 5 bases, V lost 6 bases, and 11 bases had no gene match. Per the germline V gene, CDR1 is MDHEN and CDR2 is SYDVKM. The CDR3 bases are TGTGCCAGCAGCAGCCCGGGGACAGGCGGATATGGCTACACCTTC. Its translation: CASSSPGTGGYGYTF.

V gene TRBV3-1 (or the pseudogene TRBV3-2) combines with J gene TRBJ1-4; D is ambiguous. Trimming removed 1 base at V and 2 bases at J, with 8 bases between. The CDR3 length is 15 residues. From germline, CDR1 is LGHDT and CDR2 YNNKEL (reference sequence). CDR3 amino acids: CASSQGRETNEKLFF. The CDR3 DNA is TGTGCCAGCAGCCAAGGGCGAGAGACTAATGAAAAACTGTTTTTT.

The V gene is TRBV19, the J gene TRBJ2-1, with 8 bases matching TRBD2. This CDR3 spans 15 amino acids. Trimming removed 6 bases from V and 8 bases from J; junction bases left unmatched: 12. Per germline, CDR1 LNHDA and CDR2 SQIVND (reference sequence). The CDR3 is CASRPGLGAYDEQFF. The DNA for the CDR3 is TGTGCCAGTAGGCCGGGACTAGGGGCTTATGATGAGCAGTTCTTC.

The J gene is TRBJ2-2, the V gene TRBV7-6; 12 nucleotides agree with TRBD2. Germline CDR1 reads SGHVS; CDR2 reads FNYEAQ. With 0 bases clipped from V and 6 bases from J, the junction kept 8 bases outside the gene matches. The CDR3 contains 18 residues. CDR3 region: CASSLALRASGGAGELFF. In DNA, the CDR3 is TGTGCCAGCAGCTTAGCGCTGAGGGCTAGCGGGGGGGCCGGGGAGCTGTTTTTT.

The chain combines TRBV29-1 with TRBJ2-2; 9 bases fit TRBD1. The CDR3 loop spans 14 amino acids. Germline assignment: CDR1 SQVTM and CDR2 ANQGSEA. With 6 bases clipped from V and 3 bases from J, the junction kept 5 bases outside the gene matches. CDR3 loop: CSVRDREHTGELFF. In DNA, the CDR3 is TGCAGCGTCCGGGACAGGGAACACACCGGGGAGCTGTTTTTT.

Comment on this clone: The junction and the germline gene differ at one end; a read error may be behind it. V is TRBV6-2 or TRBV6-3 and J is TRBJ2-2; D may match TRBD1 or TRBD2 (5 bases each). Germline V gives CDR1 MNHEY, CDR2 SVGEGT. The CDR3 spans 13 residues. The CDR3 loop is CASSYSRQRELFF. The CDR3 DNA reads TGTGCCAGCAGTTACTCGAGACAGAGGGAACTGTTTTTT.

This clone was seen a single time. The chain has TRBV3-1 (or the pseudogene TRBV3-2) and TRBJ2-2, with D tentatively TRBD2 (6 bases). Looked up from germline, CDR1 is LGHDT and CDR2 is YNNKEL (reference sequence). The CDR3 covers 16 residues. V lost 1 base and J 0 bases, leaving 9 bases between the germline ends. The CDR3: CASSQVRGPNTGELFF. DNA for the CDR3: TGTGCCAGCAGCCAAGTGCGGGGACCGAACACCGGGGAGCTGTTTTTT.